This T cell receptor beta chain comes out of a study of PD-1 blockade in classical Hodgkin lymphoma. Study-wide context: Every 2 weeks, patients had 3 mg/kg nivolumab intravenously. Whole-study findings and limits: By C4D1, CD4+ diversity increased significantly, especially in complete responders.

Unmatched junction bases numbered 11, after V lost 6 bases and J lost 3 bases. The CDR3 extends over 16 amino acids. Per germline, CDR1 MNHEY and CDR2 SMNVEV (reference sequence). Comment on this clone: Its target is not known.

TCRdb's table, derived via immunoSEQ multiplex PCR, lists solely in-frame clones and lacks some. The data show about 41,000 clones, nearly 70% seen once. Time point meaning: cycle 4 day 1 (C4D1), after less than seven weeks of nivolumab. Relapse was seen in all patients after autologous stem cell transplantation, and brentuximab vedotin exposure was variable. This clonotype originated in a human donor with classical Hodgkin lymphoma. Sequencing was performed on peripheral blood mononuclear cells (PBMCs), taken before the fourth cycle of nivolumab. V usage is TRBV27 and J usage is TRBJ2-7, with 10 bases fitting TRBD1. Here the CDR3 reads CASSAPLTGGVYEQYF. The CDR3 nucleotides are TGTGCCAGCAGCGCGCCCCTGACAGGGGGCGTCTACGAGCAGTACTTC.